These T cell receptor beta chains were read from a single sample in a study of blood T cell repertoires in COVID-19. TCRdb's copy holds only in-frame clones and misses some; the assay was immunoSEQ multiplex PCR. The sample lists around 300,000 clones, around 90% occurring once. The source material was peripheral blood. The receptors derive from a man aged 50-60 years with acute or convalescent COVID-19. The CDR3 runs from the conserved cysteine through the conserved F or W. The D gene is left open where the match is weak. Not all rows give a size; the values are once, few, many and, for expanded clones, a class.

abundance,v_gene,d_gene,j_gene,CDR3aa,CDR3nt
.,TRBV6-6,.,TRBJ1-2,CASSNNRAGYTF,TGTGCCAGCAGTAATAACAGGGCTGGCTACACCTTC
once,TRBV18,.,TRBJ1-4,CASSPYQGNEKLFF,TGTGCCAGCTCACCGTACCAGGGGAATGAAAAACTGTTTTTT
.,TRBV19,TRBD2,TRBJ2-1,CASSIRGVSYNEQFF,TGTGCCAGTAGTATTCGGGGGGTTTCCTACAATGAGCAGTTCTTC
many,TRBV19,TRBD1,TRBJ2-7,CASRNRQGYEQYF,TGTGCCAGTAGAAACCGACAGGGATACGAGCAGTACTTC
.,TRBV5-4,.,TRBJ2-7,CASKQVGAYEQYF,TGTGCCAGCAAGCAGGTAGGGGCCTACGAGCAGTACTTC
.,TRBV5-1,TRBD1,TRBJ1-1,CASGQGPNTEAFF,TGCGCCAGCGGACAGGGTCCCAACACTGAAGCTTTCTTT
.,TRBV5-4,.,TRBJ1-1,CASSLPGDTEAFF,TGTGCCAGCAGCTTGCCAGGGGACACTGAAGCTTTCTTT
.,TRBV10-1,.,TRBJ2-1,CASSESTGSYNEQFF,TGCGCCAGCAGTGAGTCGACAGGTTCCTACAATGAGCAGTTCTTC
.,TRBV3-1/TRBV3-2,.,TRBJ2-3,CASSQAGEIGTDTQYF,TGTGCCAGCAGCCAAGCGGGGGAGATAGGCACAGATACGCAGTATTTT
.,TRBV5-6,TRBD1,TRBJ1-6,CASSLPGTGGDAPLHF,TGTGCCAGCAGCTTACCCGGGACAGGGGGCGATGCACCCCTCCACTTT
.,TRBV15,.,TRBJ1-3,CATSRDLRGLGNTIYF,TGTGCCACCAGCAGAGATCTACGGGGGTTAGGAAACACCATATATTTT
.,TRBV5-1,.,TRBJ2-7,CASTPGLLSGSYEQYF,TGCGCCAGCACCCCGGGACTCCTATCAGGGTCCTACGAGCAGTACTTC
.,TRBV5-1,.,TRBJ1-5,CASAEPQHF,TGCGCCAGCGCGGAGCCCCAGCATTTT
.,TRBV6-5,.,TRBJ2-7,CASKWHYEQYF,TGTGCCAGCAAATGGCACTACGAGCAGTACTTC
.,TRBV3-1/TRBV3-2,.,TRBJ1-5,CASSFPRAGVIQPQHF,TGTGCCAGCAGCTTTCCTCGGGCAGGGGTTATTCAGCCCCAGCATTTT
.,TRBV7-9,.,TRBJ1-2,CASSSWPGGDYGYTF,TGTGCCAGCAGCTCCTGGCCGGGGGGCGACTATGGCTACACCTTC
.,TRBV19,.,TRBJ2-1,CASSIPGGYNEQFF,TGTGCCAGTAGTATCCCCGGGGGCTACAATGAGCAGTTCTTC